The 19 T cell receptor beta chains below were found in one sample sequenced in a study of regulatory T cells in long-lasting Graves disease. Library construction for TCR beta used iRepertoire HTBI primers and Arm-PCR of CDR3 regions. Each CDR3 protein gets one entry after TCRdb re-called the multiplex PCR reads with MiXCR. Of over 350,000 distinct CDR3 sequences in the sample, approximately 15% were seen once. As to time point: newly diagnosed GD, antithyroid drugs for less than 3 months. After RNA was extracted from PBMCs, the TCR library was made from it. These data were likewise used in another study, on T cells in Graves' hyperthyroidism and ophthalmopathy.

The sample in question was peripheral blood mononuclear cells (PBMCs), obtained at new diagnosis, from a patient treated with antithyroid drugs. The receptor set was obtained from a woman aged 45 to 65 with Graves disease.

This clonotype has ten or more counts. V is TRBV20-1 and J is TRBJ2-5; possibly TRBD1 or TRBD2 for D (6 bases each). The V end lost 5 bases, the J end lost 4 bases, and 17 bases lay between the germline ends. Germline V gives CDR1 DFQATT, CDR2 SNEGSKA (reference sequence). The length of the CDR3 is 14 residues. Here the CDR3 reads CSAPDKGGGETQYF. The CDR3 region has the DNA TGCAGTGCTCCTGATAAAGGGGGAGGAGAGACCCAGTACTTC.

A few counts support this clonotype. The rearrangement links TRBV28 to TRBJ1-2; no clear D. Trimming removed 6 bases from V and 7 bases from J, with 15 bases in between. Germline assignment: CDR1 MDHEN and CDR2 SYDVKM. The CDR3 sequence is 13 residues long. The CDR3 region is CASSPLSPSGYTF. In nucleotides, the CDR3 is TGTGCCAGCAGCCCACTATCCCCCAGTGGCTACACCTTC.

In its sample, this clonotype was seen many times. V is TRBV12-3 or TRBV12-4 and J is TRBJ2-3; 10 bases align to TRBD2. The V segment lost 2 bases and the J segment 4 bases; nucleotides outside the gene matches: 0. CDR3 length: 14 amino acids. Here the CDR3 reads CASSLLAGADTQYF. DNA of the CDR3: TGTGCCAGCAGTTTACTAGCGGGGGCAGATACGCAGTATTTT.

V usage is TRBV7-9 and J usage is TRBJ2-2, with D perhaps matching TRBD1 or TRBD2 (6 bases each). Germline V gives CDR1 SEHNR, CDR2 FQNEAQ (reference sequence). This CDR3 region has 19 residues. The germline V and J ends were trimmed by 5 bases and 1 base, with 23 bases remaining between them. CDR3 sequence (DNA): TGTGCCAGCAGCCCCATAGGGTATGGGAGGACAGAGAACACCGGGGAGCTGTTTTTT. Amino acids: CASSPIGYGRTENTGELFF.

As DNA, the CDR3 is TGCGCCAGCAGAGCCGGGACTGCCTACAATGAGCAGTTCTTC. As protein: CASRAGTAYNEQFF. The V and J genes are TRBV10-2 and TRBJ2-1, with D possibly matching TRBD2 (6 bases). V lost 6 bases, J lost 2 bases, and 11 bases lay in between. This CDR3 is built from 14 residues. Per the germline V gene, CDR1 is WSHSY and CDR2 is SAAADI.

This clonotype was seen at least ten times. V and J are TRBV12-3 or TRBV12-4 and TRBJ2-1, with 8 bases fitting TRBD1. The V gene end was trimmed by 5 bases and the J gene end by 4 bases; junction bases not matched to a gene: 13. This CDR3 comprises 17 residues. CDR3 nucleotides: TGTGCCAGCAGTCCCCCGCAGGGGGCCTCCTCTTACAATGAGCAGTTCTTC. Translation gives CASSPPQGASSYNEQFF.

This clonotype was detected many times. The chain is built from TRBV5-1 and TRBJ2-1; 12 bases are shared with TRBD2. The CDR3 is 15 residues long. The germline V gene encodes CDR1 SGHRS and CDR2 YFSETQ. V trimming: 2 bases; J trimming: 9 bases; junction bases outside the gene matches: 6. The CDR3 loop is CASSLSLAGGGEQFF. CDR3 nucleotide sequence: TGCGCCAGCAGCTTATCTCTAGCGGGGGGGGGTGAGCAGTTCTTC.

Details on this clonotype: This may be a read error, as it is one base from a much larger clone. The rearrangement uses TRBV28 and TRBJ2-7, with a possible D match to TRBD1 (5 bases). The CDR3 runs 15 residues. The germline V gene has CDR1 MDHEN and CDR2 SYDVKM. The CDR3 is CVSSLSDSSGYEQYF. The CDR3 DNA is TGTGTCAGCAGCCTATCCGACAGCTCCGGCTACGAGCAGTACTTC. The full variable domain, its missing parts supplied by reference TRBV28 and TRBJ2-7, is DVKVTQSSRYLVKRTGEKVFLECVQDMDHENMFWYRQDPGLGLRLIYFSYDVKMKEKGDIPEGYSVSREKKERFSLILESASTNQTSMYLCVSSLSDSSGYEQYFGPGTRLTVT.

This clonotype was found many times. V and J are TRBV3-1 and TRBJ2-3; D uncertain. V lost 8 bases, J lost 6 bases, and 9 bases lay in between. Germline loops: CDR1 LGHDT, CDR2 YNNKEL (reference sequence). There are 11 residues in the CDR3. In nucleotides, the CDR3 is TGTGCCAGCGGAAACGGCGATACGCAGTATTTT. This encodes CASGNGDTQYF.

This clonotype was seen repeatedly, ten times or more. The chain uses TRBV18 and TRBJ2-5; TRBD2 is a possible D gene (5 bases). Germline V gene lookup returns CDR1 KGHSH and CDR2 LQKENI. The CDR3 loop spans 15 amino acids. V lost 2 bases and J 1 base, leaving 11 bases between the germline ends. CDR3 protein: CASSPSQSGQETQYF. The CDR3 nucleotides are TGTGCCAGCTCACCATCCCAAAGCGGCCAAGAGACCCAGTACTTC. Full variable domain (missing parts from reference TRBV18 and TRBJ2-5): NAGVMQNPRHLVRRRGQEARLRCSPMKGHSHVYWYRQLPEEGLKFMVYLQKENIIDESGMPKERFSAEFPKEGPSILRIQQVVRGDSAAYFCASSPSQSGQETQYFGPGTRLLVL.

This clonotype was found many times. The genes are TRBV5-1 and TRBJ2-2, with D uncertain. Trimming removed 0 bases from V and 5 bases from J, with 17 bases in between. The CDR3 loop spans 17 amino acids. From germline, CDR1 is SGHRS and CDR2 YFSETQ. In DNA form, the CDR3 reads TGCGCCAGCAGCTTGGAAAGGCGATTCCTGACTACCGGGGAGCTGTTTTTT. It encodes CASSLERRFLTTGELFF.

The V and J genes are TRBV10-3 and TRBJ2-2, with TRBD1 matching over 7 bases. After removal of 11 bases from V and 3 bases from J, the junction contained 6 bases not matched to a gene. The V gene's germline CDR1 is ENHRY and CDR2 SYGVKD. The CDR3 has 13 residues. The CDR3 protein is CASGQVDTGELFF. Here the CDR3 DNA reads TGTGCCTCTGGACAGGTGGACACCGGGGAGCTGTTTTTT.

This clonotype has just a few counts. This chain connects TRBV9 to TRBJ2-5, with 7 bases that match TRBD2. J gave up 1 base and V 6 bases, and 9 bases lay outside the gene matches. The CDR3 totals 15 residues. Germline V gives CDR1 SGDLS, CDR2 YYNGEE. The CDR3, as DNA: TGTGCCAGCAACGCTGGCGGGAGTCCCCAAGAGACCCAGTACTTC. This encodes CASNAGGSPQETQYF.

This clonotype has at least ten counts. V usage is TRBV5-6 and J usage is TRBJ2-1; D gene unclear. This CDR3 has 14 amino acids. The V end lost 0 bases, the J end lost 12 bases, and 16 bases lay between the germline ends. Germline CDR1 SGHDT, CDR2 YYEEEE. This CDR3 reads CASSLESTAWGQFF. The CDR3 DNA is TGTGCCAGCAGCTTGGAATCTACGGCCTGGGGGCAGTTCTTC.

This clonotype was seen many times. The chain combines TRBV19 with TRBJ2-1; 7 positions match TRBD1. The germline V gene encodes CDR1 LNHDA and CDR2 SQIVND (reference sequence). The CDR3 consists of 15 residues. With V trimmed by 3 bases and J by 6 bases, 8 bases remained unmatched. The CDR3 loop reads CASSMLGTAINEQFF. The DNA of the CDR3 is TGTGCCAGTAGTATGCTTGGGACAGCGATCAATGAGCAGTTCTTC.

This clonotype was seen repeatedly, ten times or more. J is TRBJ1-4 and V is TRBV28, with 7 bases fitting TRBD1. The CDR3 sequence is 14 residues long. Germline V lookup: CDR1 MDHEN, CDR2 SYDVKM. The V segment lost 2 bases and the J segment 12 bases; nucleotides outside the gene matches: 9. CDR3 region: CASSLGWVDRELFF. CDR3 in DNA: TGTGCCAGCAGTTTAGGGTGGGTCGACAGGGAACTGTTTTTT.

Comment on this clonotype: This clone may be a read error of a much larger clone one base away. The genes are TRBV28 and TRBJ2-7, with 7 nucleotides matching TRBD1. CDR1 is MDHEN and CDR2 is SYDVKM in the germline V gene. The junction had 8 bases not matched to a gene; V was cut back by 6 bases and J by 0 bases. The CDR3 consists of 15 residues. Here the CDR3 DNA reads TGTGCCAGCAGCGTGGGGACAGAAACCTCCTACGAGCAGTACTTC. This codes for CASSVGTETSYEQYF.

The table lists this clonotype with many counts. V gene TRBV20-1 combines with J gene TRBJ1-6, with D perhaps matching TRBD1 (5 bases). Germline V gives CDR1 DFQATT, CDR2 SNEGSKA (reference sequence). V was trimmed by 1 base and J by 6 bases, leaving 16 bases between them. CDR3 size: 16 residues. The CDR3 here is CSARVGGGRINSPLHF. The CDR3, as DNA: TGCAGTGCTAGAGTAGGCGGGGGTCGGATTAATTCACCCCTCCACTTT.

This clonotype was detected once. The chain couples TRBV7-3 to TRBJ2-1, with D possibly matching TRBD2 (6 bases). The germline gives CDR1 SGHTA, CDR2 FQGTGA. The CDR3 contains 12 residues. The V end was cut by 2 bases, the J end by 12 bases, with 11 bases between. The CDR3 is CASSLGGSVQFF. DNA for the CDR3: TGTGCCAGCAGCTTAGGGGGGAGTGTGCAGTTCTTC.